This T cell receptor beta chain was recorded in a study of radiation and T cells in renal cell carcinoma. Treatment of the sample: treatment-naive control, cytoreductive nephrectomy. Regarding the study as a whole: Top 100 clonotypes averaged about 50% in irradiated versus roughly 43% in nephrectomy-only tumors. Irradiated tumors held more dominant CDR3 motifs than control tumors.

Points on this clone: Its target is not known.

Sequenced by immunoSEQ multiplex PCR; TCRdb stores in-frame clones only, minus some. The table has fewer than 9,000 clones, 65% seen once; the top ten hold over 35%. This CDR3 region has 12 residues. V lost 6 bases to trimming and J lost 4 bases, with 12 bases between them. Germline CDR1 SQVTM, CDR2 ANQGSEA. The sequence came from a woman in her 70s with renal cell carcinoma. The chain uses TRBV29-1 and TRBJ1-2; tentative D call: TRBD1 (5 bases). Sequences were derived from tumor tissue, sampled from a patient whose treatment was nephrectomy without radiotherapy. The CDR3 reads CSVGGGTYGYTF. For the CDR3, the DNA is TGCAGCGTCGGGGGAGGGACCTATGGCTACACCTTC.